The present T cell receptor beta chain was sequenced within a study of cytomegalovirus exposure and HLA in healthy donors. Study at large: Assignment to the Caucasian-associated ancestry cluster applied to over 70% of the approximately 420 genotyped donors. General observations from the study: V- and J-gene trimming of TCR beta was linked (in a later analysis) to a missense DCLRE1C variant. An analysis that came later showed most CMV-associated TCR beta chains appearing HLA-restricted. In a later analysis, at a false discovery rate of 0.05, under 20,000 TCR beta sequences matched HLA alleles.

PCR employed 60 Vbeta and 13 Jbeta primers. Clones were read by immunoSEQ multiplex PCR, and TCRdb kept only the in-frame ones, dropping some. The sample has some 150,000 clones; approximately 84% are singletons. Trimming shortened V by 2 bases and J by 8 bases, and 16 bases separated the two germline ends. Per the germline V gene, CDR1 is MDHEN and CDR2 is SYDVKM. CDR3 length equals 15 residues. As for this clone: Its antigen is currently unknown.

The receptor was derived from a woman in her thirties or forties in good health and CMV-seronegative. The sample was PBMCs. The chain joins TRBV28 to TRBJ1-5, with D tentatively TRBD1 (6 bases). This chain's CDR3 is CASSLLDSRGEPQHF. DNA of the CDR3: TGTGCCAGCAGTTTACTGGACAGTAGAGGGGAGCCCCAGCATTTT.